The 16 T cell receptor beta chains listed next were all sequenced from one sample in a study of PD-L1 blockade in urothelial cancer. The method was immunoSEQ multiplex PCR; TCRdb's version includes in-frame clones alone and lacks a portion of them. This sample carries more than 50,000 clones, 81% of them seen once, and the ten largest clones take 2.5% to 4%. Stated time point: pretreatment peripheral blood. Source: PBMCs, taken around atezolizumab (anti-PD-L1) treatment. The receptors were sampled from an older man with urothelial cancer.

As regards this clone: The junction and the germline gene differ at one end; a read error may be behind it. The chain employs TRBV11-2 and TRBJ2-6, with no clear D. From germline, CDR1 is SGHAT and CDR2 FQNNGV. This CDR3 spans 15 amino acids. DNA for the CDR3: TGTGCCAGCAGCATAGACATCTCTGGGGCCAACGTCCTGACTTTC. Translated: CASSIDISGANVLTF.

This CDR3 is CASSLVRTGGLDNYEQYF. CDR3 coding DNA: TGTGCCAGCAGCTTAGTTCGAACAGGGGGCCTCGACAACTACGAGCAGTACTTC. The chain couples TRBV13 to TRBJ2-7; TRBD1 matches at 9 bases. The germline V gene encodes CDR1 PRHDT and CDR2 FYEKMQ (reference sequence). V shed 1 base, J shed 3 bases, and the junction held 13 bases outside the gene matches. The CDR3 runs to 18 residues.

This chain links TRBV19 with TRBJ1-2, with 8 bases lining up with TRBD1. The CDR3 contains 15 residues. The V segment lost 7 bases and the J segment 2 bases; nucleotides outside the gene matches: 9. The germline V gene encodes CDR1 LNHDA and CDR2 SQIVND (reference sequence). CDR3 loop: CASTSEDRANYGYTF. CDR3 DNA: TGTGCCAGTACCTCCGAGGACAGGGCGAACTATGGCTACACCTTC.

The chain links TRBV5-1 to TRBJ2-7; D is perhaps TRBD1 (6 bases). CDR3 length: 13 residues. Germline V gene sequence: CDR1 SGHRS, CDR2 YFSETQ. Deletions cut 4 bases from V and 3 bases from J, with 11 bases between. The CDR3 region is CASSPGQDYEQYF. The CDR3 DNA sequence: TGCGCCAGCAGCCCGGGACAAGACTACGAGCAGTACTTC.

CDR3 sequence (DNA): TGCGCCAGCAGCTTGGCCTCCAGCTACGAGCAGTACTTC. It is translated as CASSLASSYEQYF. The chain links TRBV5-1 to TRBJ2-7; no firm D call. V gave up 0 bases and J gave up 3 bases, with 7 bases separating them. The CDR3 loop spans 13 amino acids. Germline assignment: CDR1 SGHRS and CDR2 YFSETQ. Variable domain in full (rest from reference TRBV5-1 and TRBJ2-7): KAGVTQTPRYLIKTRGQQVTLSCSPISGHRSVSWYQQTPGQGLQFLFEYFSETQRNKGNFPGRFSGRQFSNSRSEMNVSTLELGDSALYLCASSLASSYEQYFGPGTRLTVT.

The chain is built from TRBV18 and TRBJ2-2; tentatively, D is TRBD2 (6 bases). CDR3 length: 15 residues. Germline V gene sequence: CDR1 KGHSH, CDR2 LQKENI. V was clipped by 6 bases and J by 3 bases, with 14 bases between them. CDR3 DNA sequence: TGTGCCAGCTCCCTCCGGGACTCCTACACCGGGGAGCTGTTTTTT. Translated, it gives CASSLRDSYTGELFF.

This rearrangement joins TRBV2 to TRBJ1-2; a weak D match, TRBD1 (5 bases). Trimming left V 5 bases short and J 8 bases short, with 18 bases between. Germline V lookup: CDR1 SNHLY, CDR2 FYNNEI. CDR3 length: 14 amino acids. CDR3 sequence (DNA): TGTGCCAGCAGTCTGGTGTCGGGGAGGGGAGGCTACACCTTC. This translates into CASSLVSGRGGYTF.

The chain combines TRBV25-1 with TRBJ2-7, with a possible D match to TRBD2 (6 bases). The CDR3 totals 17 residues. The germline V and J ends were trimmed by 2 bases and 2 bases, with 19 bases remaining between them. Per the germline V gene, CDR1 is MGHDK and CDR2 is SYGVNS. CDR3 DNA sequence: TGTGCCAGCAGTGAAAGGATCGGGAGACTAGGAACCTACGAGCAGTACTTC. This sequence encodes CASSERIGRLGTYEQYF.

The V gene is TRBV6-1, the J gene TRBJ2-7; TRBD1 matches 7 bases. Trimming took 5 bases from V and 1 from J; bases not matched to a gene: 5. Germline V gene sequence: CDR1 MNHNS, CDR2 SASEGT. This CDR3 is built from 14 residues. CDR3 protein: CASSMDRTSYEQYF. Written as DNA, the CDR3 is TGTGCCAGCAGTATGGACAGGACATCCTACGAGCAGTACTTC.

Concerning this clone: Other DNA sequences in the sample encode the same CDR3. This chain joins TRBV5-1 and TRBJ2-3, with TRBD2 identical over 14 bases. V lost 0 bases and J lost 6; bases outside the gene matches: 3. Germline V gives CDR1 SGHRS, CDR2 YFSETQ. The CDR3 totals 16 residues. CDR3 coding DNA: TGCGCCAGCAGCTTGGAGGGACTAGCGGGAGTTGATACGCAGTATTTT. It encodes CASSLEGLAGVDTQYF.

J is TRBJ2-5 and V is TRBV7-2; 8 nucleotides align to TRBD2. The trim removed 5 bases at V and 5 bases at J, leaving 7 bases unmatched. The germline gives CDR1 SGHTA, CDR2 FQGNSA. The CDR3 loop spans 14 amino acids. Here the CDR3 DNA reads TGTGCCAGCAGCCTCCGACTAGCGCGGGAGACCCAGTACTTC. It specifies CASSLRLARETQYF.

The J gene is TRBJ1-1, the V gene TRBV28; D is unresolved. V lost 4 bases and J lost 0, with 9 bases in between. CDR1 and CDR2 from the germline V gene are MDHEN and SYDVKM. The CDR3 totals 14 residues. CDR3 nucleotides: TGTGCCAGCAGTTCCGCTTCAGTGAACACTGAAGCTTTCTTT. It encodes CASSSASVNTEAFF.

This chain uses TRBV11-1 with TRBJ2-2; 9 nucleotides line up with TRBD1. The V gene end was trimmed by 5 bases and the J gene end by 4 bases; junction bases not matched to a gene: 14. CDR3 length equals 18 residues. Per the germline V gene, CDR1 is SGHAT and CDR2 is FQDESV (reference sequence). CDR3 protein: CASSPDRGGRSATGELFF. The DNA of the CDR3 is TGTGCCAGCAGCCCTGACAGGGGGGGGCGGAGTGCCACCGGGGAGCTGTTTTTT. Full variable domain (rest looked up from reference TRBV11-1 and TRBJ2-2): EAEVAQSPRYKITEKSQAVAFWCDPISGHATLYWYRQILGQGPELLVQFQDESVVDDSQLPKDRFSAERLKGVDSTLKIQPAELGDSAMYLCASSPDRGGRSATGELFFGEGSRLTVL.

This chain links TRBV6-4 with TRBJ2-3, with TRBD2 matching 11 bases. CDR1 is MRHNA, CDR2 SNTAGT, per germline. This CDR3 comprises 16 residues. The J segment lost 6 bases and the V segment lost 4 bases, leaving 9 bases of the junction unmatched. In DNA, the CDR3 is TGTGCCAGCAGTGCCCCCTGGGGACTAGCGGCGGATACGCAGTATTTT. This gives the protein CASSAPWGLAADTQYF.

The chain is built from TRBV30 and TRBJ1-5; TRBD1 might be the D (5 bases). The CDR3 runs to 14 residues. Germline assignment: CDR1 GTSNPN and CDR2 SVGIG (reference sequence). V lost 3 bases and J 6 bases, leaving 15 bases between the germline ends. CDR3 bases: TGTGCCTGGAGCGCCGGTGGCGGGGGTCAGCCCCAGCATTTT. The encoded protein is CAWSAGGGGQPQHF.

The chain combines TRBV7-2 with TRBJ1-1, with D perhaps matching TRBD1 (6 bases). The germline gives CDR1 SGHTA, CDR2 FQGNSA. V gave up 5 bases and J gave up 0 bases, with 13 bases separating them. The CDR3 sequence is 15 residues long. This CDR3 is CASSGGLHLNTEAFF. CDR3 sequence (DNA): TGTGCCAGCAGCGGGGGCCTCCACTTGAACACTGAAGCTTTCTTT.